This is a list of T cell receptor beta chains from one sample in a study of T cells in Graves' hyperthyroidism and ophthalmopathy. TCRdb independently ran MiXCR on the multiplex PCR reads; one entry per CDR3 protein. The table shows 450,000 to 650,000 distinct CDR3 sequences, with 20% occurring only once. The sequenced sample was blood. The receptors shown here come from a man aged 18 to 29 with Graves' hyperthyroidism. Both conserved end residues are part of each CDR3. Clone size is given for some rows only: seen once, a few or many times, or a class if the clone is expanded.

CDR3: CASSLAAGTSYEQYF
J: TRBJ2-7
V: TRBV11-2
size: many

CDR3: CASCASAGNTIYF
J: TRBJ1-3
V: TRBV12-3/TRBV12-4
size: .

CDR3: CASSLFLGNQPQHF
J: TRBJ1-5
V: TRBV28
size: few

CDR3: CASGLVQGGGYTF
J: TRBJ1-2
V: TRBV12-5
size: many

CDR3: CASSLGEGGWQPQHF
J: TRBJ1-5
V: TRBV7-2
size: .

CDR3: CAWRMGGADTEAFF
J: TRBJ1-1
V: TRBV30
size: many

CDR3: CASSYSRLSYEQYF
J: TRBJ2-7
V: TRBV6-5
size: many

CDR3: CASSPRDGRNQPQHF
J: TRBJ1-5
V: TRBV27
size: .

CDR3: CASGAGTDNQPQHF
J: TRBJ1-5
V: TRBV12-5
size: many

CDR3: CASSFGVGAKNIQYF
J: TRBJ2-4
V: TRBV28
size: many

CDR3: CSVEDGKGYEQYF
J: TRBJ2-7
V: TRBV29-1
size: many

CDR3: CASSPGGSGGLLSETQYF
J: TRBJ2-5
V: TRBV4-1
size: .

CDR3: CASSRDVAVYNSPLHF
J: TRBJ1-6
V: TRBV6-5
size: many

CDR3: CSVERAPYGYTF
J: TRBJ1-2
V: TRBV29-1
size: many

CDR3: CASSPTGMGETQYF
J: TRBJ2-5
V: TRBV12-3/TRBV12-4
size: many

CDR3: CSAWEQDSYEQYF
J: TRBJ2-7
V: TRBV20-1
size: .

CDR3: CASRQGDYGYTF
J: TRBJ1-2
V: TRBV28
size: many

CDR3: CASSIGTYSNQPQHF
J: TRBJ1-5
V: TRBV19
size: many

CDR3: CASSVGKTYEQYF
J: TRBJ2-7
V: TRBV2
size: .

CDR3: CASSPGTATDTQYF
J: TRBJ2-3
V: TRBV6-1
size: many

CDR3: CASSLIPVTGGEAFF
J: TRBJ1-1
V: TRBV5-1
size: .

CDR3: CASSFTGEHVAKNIQYF
J: TRBJ2-4
V: TRBV6-2/TRBV6-3
size: .

CDR3: CASSVAPSANTGELFF
J: TRBJ2-2
V: TRBV9
size: .

CDR3: CASSPGTSGSYEQYF
J: TRBJ2-7
V: TRBV12-3/TRBV12-4
size: many

CDR3: CAIYTEAFF
J: TRBJ1-1
V: TRBV24-1
size: many

CDR3: CASSSWRVDGYTF
J: TRBJ1-2
V: TRBV28
size: .

CDR3: CASSVTGDEGETQYF
J: TRBJ2-5
V: TRBV7-6
size: many

CDR3: CASSLAGMNTEAFF
J: TRBJ1-1
V: TRBV5-1
size: many

CDR3: CASSLRQGDQPQHF
J: TRBJ1-5
V: TRBV12-3/TRBV12-4
size: many

CDR3: CASRVQQGLPEAFF
J: TRBJ1-1
V: TRBV2
size: many

CDR3: CATSRDAGAQETQYF
J: TRBJ2-5
V: TRBV15
size: many

CDR3: CASSARGREEPQHF
J: TRBJ1-5
V: TRBV6-1
size: few

CDR3: CASSYDTEAFF
J: TRBJ1-1
V: TRBV2
size: many

CDR3: CASSPGTGGYEQYF
J: TRBJ2-7
V: TRBV18
size: many

CDR3: CASRDSAGDQPQHF
J: TRBJ1-5
V: TRBV6-1
size: .